The rows below give T cell receptor beta chains drawn from one sample of a study of blood T cell repertoires in COVID-19. The method was immunoSEQ multiplex PCR; TCRdb's version includes in-frame clones alone and lacks a portion of them. The sample includes fewer than 110,000 clones, 70% to 90% of them seen just once. The material sequenced was peripheral blood. Every receptor here comes from a human donor in a cohort sampled during active COVID-19. Both conserved end residues are part of each CDR3. D genes are given only for firm matches. Not every row has a clone size; where given, it reads once, few, many or a size class.

>TRBV11-3|TRBJ2-2|TRBD2|once
TGTGCCAGCAGCCTCATCCTCGGACTAGCGGGGGGCAGGGAGCTGTTTTTT
CASSLILGLAGGRELFF
>TRBV3-1/TRBV3-2|TRBJ2-7|TRBD1|-
TGTGCCAGCAGCCAAGACAGCACGGACAGGGGAATTCGCGAGCAGTACTTC
CASSQDSTDRGIREQYF
>TRBV27|TRBJ1-1|-|-
TGTGCCAGCAGTTTGGGGAGGAACACTGAAGCTTTCTTT
CASSLGRNTEAFF
>TRBV27|TRBJ2-1|TRBD1|once
TGTGCCACCAAAGGACAGGGTAATTACAATGAGCAGTTCTTC
CATKGQGNYNEQFF
>TRBV7-2|TRBJ2-2|-|-
TGTGCCAGCAGCCCGCGGTCCGGGGAGCTGTTTTTT
CASSPRSGELFF
>TRBV6-6|TRBJ2-1|TRBD1|-
TGTGCCAGCAGTAGTCAAAACAAACAGGGGAATGAGCAGTTCTTC
CASSSQNKQGNEQFF
>TRBV5-1|TRBJ2-1|TRBD2|-
TGCGCCAGCAGCTTGGCTAGCGGGGGGGCCAAGGGGGAGCAGTTCTTC
CASSLASGGAKGEQFF
>TRBV5-6|TRBJ1-1|TRBD1|-
TGTGCCAGCAGCTCGACAGGGGGCTACACTGAAGCTTTCTTT
CASSSTGGYTEAFF
>TRBV6-6|TRBJ1-6|TRBD1|-
TGTGCCAGCAGTCCTGACAGGGGGCTTCGAAGCTCCTATAATTCACCCCTCCACTTT
CASSPDRGLRSSYNSPLHF
>TRBV5-1|TRBJ1-3|TRBD1|-
TGCGCCAGCAGCTACGGACAGGGGATGGGTGGAAACACCATATATTTT
CASSYGQGMGGNTIYF
>TRBV10-1|TRBJ2-1|-|few
TGCGCCAGCAGTGATAGTGAGTTAGAACTCTACAATGAGCAGTTCTTC
CASSDSELELYNEQFF
>TRBV20-1|TRBJ1-2|-|once
TGCAGTGCTAGTCCCGCAGGGGACTATGGCTACACCTTC
CSASPAGDYGYTF
>TRBV5-1|TRBJ1-2|-|-
TGCGCCAGCAGCTTAAGTCCCGGACAACGCTCTACCTTCTTC
CASSLSPGQRSTFF
>TRBV4-1|TRBJ2-5|-|few
TGCGCCAGCAGCCAAGATGGTAGCGGAGCAGACCAAGAGACCCAGTACTTC
CASSQDGSGADQETQYF
>TRBV19|TRBJ1-1|-|-
TGTGCCAGTAGTCCAGGGACACTTGAAGCTTTCTTT
CASSPGTLEAFF
>TRBV4-3|TRBJ1-6|TRBD1|once
TGCGCCAGCAGCCAAGAGCCTACAGGGGCGAGCTATAATTCACCCCTCCACTTT
CASSQEPTGASYNSPLHF
>TRBV10-3|TRBJ2-2|-|-
TGTGCCATTTCGCAGGGGATCCCCGGGGAGCTGTTTTTT
CAISQGIPGELFF
>TRBV6-5|TRBJ1-6|-|once
TGTGCCAGCAGTTACTCGGCGGGGTACAATTCACCCCTCCACTTT
CASSYSAGYNSPLHF